One sample yielded the 17 T cell receptor beta chains listed below, sequenced in a study of T cells in Graves' hyperthyroidism and ophthalmopathy. The source material, RNA transcripts, was used to amplify TCR beta CDR3 regions. The HTBI set primed first-round TCR CDR3 RT-PCR. TCRdb itself ran the multiplex PCR reads through MiXCR, one entry per CDR3 protein. The sample includes hundreds of thousands of distinct CDR3 sequences, 18% of them seen just once. Sequencing used blood. These receptors were obtained from a woman in her forties or fifties with Graves' hyperthyroidism that later progressed to Graves' ophthalmopathy.

The gene calls are TRBV12-3 or TRBV12-4 and TRBJ1-1; D gene ambiguous. The CDR3 contains 13 residues. Trimming took off 6 bases at V and 1 base at J, with 9 bases between the two ends. The CDR3 DNA sequence: TGTGCCAGCAGGGTCTACAAGAACACTGAAGCTTTCTTT. Translated, it gives CASRVYKNTEAFF.

The V gene is TRBV5-1, the J gene TRBJ2-5, with 14 bases matching TRBD2. Trimming took 0 bases from V and 12 from J; bases not matched to a gene: 7. The CDR3 consists of 15 residues. The germline V gene has CDR1 SGHRS and CDR2 YFSETQ. The CDR3 DNA is TGCGCCAGCAGCTTGGGGGGACTAGCGGGGGACCCAAAGTACTTC. Amino acid sequence: CASSLGGLAGDPKYF.

The gene calls are TRBV5-1 and TRBJ1-4, with 10 nucleotides matching TRBD1. This CDR3 spans 16 amino acids. J was trimmed by 0 bases and V by 4 bases; bases with no gene match: 3. CDR1 is SGHRS, CDR2 YFSETQ, per germline. The CDR3: CASSTGQGTTNEKLFF. CDR3 DNA: TGCGCCAGCAGCACGGGACAGGGGACAACTAATGAAAAACTGTTTTTT.

Many counts were recorded for this clonotype. The chain has TRBV5-1 and TRBJ1-1; D is ambiguous. Germline V CDR1 and CDR2: SGHRS, YFSETQ. This CDR3 has 15 residues. Trimming took off 3 bases at V and 3 bases at J, with 15 bases between the two ends. The CDR3 reads CASSSLRGEDTEAFF. The CDR3, as DNA: TGCGCCAGCAGCTCGCTTCGGGGTGAGGACACTGAAGCTTTCTTT.

V usage is TRBV29-1 and J usage is TRBJ1-2; D gene ambiguous. V was clipped by 0 bases and J by 7 bases, with 21 bases between them. CDR1 is SQVTM, CDR2 ANQGSEA, per germline. This CDR3 has 16 amino acids. The CDR3 protein is CSVEDWSKKDVSGYTF. CDR3 sequence (DNA): TGCAGCGTTGAAGATTGGTCGAAAAAGGATGTCAGTGGCTACACCTTC.

This clonotype was counted only a few times. The gene calls are TRBV4-1 and TRBJ2-7, with D possibly called TRBD1 or TRBD2 (6 bases each). Germline-derived CDR1 and CDR2 are MGHRA and YSYEKL. V lost 3 bases and J lost 4, with 13 bases in between. The CDR3 runs to 14 residues. The CDR3 protein is CASSQEGQQYEQYF. As DNA, the CDR3 is TGCGCCAGCAGCCAGGAGGGACAACAATACGAGCAGTACTTC.

V usage is TRBV24-1 and J usage is TRBJ2-3; 12 bases are shared with TRBD2. This CDR3 contains 15 residues. From germline, CDR1 is KGHDR and CDR2 SFDVKD. The J segment lost 5 bases and the V segment lost 6 bases, leaving 5 bases of the junction unmatched. CDR3 DNA sequence: TGTGCCACCAGTCTAGCGGGGGGGCAAGTAGATACGCAGTATTTT. This translates into CATSLAGGQVDTQYF.

The CDR3 is CASSNDRMHGNTEAFF. DNA for the CDR3: TGTGCCAGCAGTAATGACAGGATGCATGGGAACACTGAAGCTTTCTTT. V is TRBV6-1 and J is TRBJ1-1; weak D call: TRBD1 (6 bases). There are 16 residues in the CDR3. Per the germline V gene, CDR1 is MNHNS and CDR2 is SASEGT. Trimming cost V 5 bases and J 1 base, with 17 bases left between them.

The chain employs TRBV3-1 and TRBJ2-7, with unresolved D. Germline V gives CDR1 LGHDT, CDR2 YNNKEL (reference sequence). The V and J ends lost 2 bases and 3 bases respectively, with 11 bases between them. The CDR3 consists of 14 residues. The CDR3 spells CASSQRPGGYEQYF. The CDR3 DNA reads as TGTGCCAGCAGCCAACGTCCAGGCGGCTACGAGCAGTACTTC.

This clonotype was picked up a small number of times. This rearrangement joins TRBV7-3 to TRBJ2-3; 7 bases are a match to TRBD1. There are 14 residues in the CDR3. The germline V gene encodes CDR1 SGHTA and CDR2 FQGTGA. Losses at the gene ends were 5 bases for V and 4 bases for J; bases not matched to a gene: 6. The DNA for the CDR3 is TGTGCCAGCAGCGAAAGACAGGGATCAGATACGCAGTATTTT. Encoded protein: CASSERQGSDTQYF.

This clonotype was counted only a few times. The rearrangement uses TRBV19 and TRBJ2-1; possibly TRBD1 for D (6 bases). The CDR3 has 16 amino acids. In germline, CDR1 is LNHDA, CDR2 SQIVND (reference sequence). V lost 0 bases and J 7 bases, leaving 16 bases between the germline ends. The CDR3 sequence: CASSIDRISTGNEQFF. CDR3 coding DNA: TGTGCCAGTAGTATAGACCGAATCTCGACAGGTAATGAGCAGTTCTTC.

This clonotype was counted only a few times. The chain couples TRBV5-6 to TRBJ1-5; D remains unclear. The V and J ends lost 4 bases and 6 bases respectively, with 20 bases between them. Germline loops: CDR1 SGHDT, CDR2 YYEEEE. The CDR3 length is 16 residues. Here the CDR3 reads CASSHWEVRIGQPQHF. In DNA form, the CDR3 reads TGTGCCAGCAGCCACTGGGAGGTGAGGATTGGTCAGCCCCAGCATTTT. The whole variable domain, remainder taken from reference TRBV5-6 and TRBJ1-5, is DAGVTQSPTHLIKTRGQQVTLRCSPKSGHDTVSWYQQALGQGPQFIFQYYEEEERQRGNFPDRFSGHQFPNYSSELNVNALLLGDSALYLCASSHWEVRIGQPQHFGDGTRLSIL.

The table lists this clonotype with many counts. This chain uses TRBV18 with TRBJ2-7, with D possibly being TRBD2 (6 bases). The V gene's germline CDR1 is KGHSH and CDR2 LQKENI. V was trimmed by 4 bases and J by 4 bases, leaving 11 bases between them. CDR3 length equals 13 residues. The CDR3 region is CASSQGGDYEQYF. CDR3 DNA sequence: TGTGCCAGCTCACAGGGAGGAGATTACGAGCAGTACTTC.

Ten or more counts support this clonotype. The chain joins TRBV6-1 to TRBJ2-3; 8 bases fit TRBD1. Germline values: CDR1 MNHNS, CDR2 SASEGT. This CDR3 comprises 14 residues. The trim removed 8 bases at V and 1 base at J, leaving 5 bases unmatched. CDR3 nucleotides: TGTGCCAGCGACGACAGGGGCGGCACAGATACGCAGTATTTT. It translates to CASDDRGGTDTQYF.

This clonotype was seen a few times. The chain uses TRBV29-1 and TRBJ2-1; a weak D match, TRBD1 (6 bases). The CDR3 consists of 11 residues. V lost 3 bases to trimming and J lost 9 bases, with 9 bases between them. Germline CDR1 reads SQVTM; CDR2 reads ANQGSEA. The CDR3, as DNA: TGCAGCGTTGACGTCAGGGGTGAGCAGTTCTTC. Translated: CSVDVRGEQFF.

The chain recombines TRBV28 with TRBJ1-1; D gene uncertain. Germline values: CDR1 MDHEN, CDR2 SYDVKM. This CDR3 spans 17 amino acids. Trimming pared 3 bases from V and 0 bases from J, leaving 17 bases between. CDR3 DNA sequence: TGTGCCAGCAGTTTCTCTACGGCTGACTTCATGAACACTGAAGCTTTCTTT. Protein product: CASSFSTADFMNTEAFF.

The CDR3 nucleotides are TGTGCCAGCAGCAGCTCGTGGGGTGAAGCTTTCTTT. Its translation: CASSSSWGEAFF. V gene TRBV7-2 combines with J gene TRBJ1-1; D ambiguous. The V gene lost 5 bases and the J gene lost 7 bases, with 11 bases spanning the gap. The germline CDR1 and CDR2 sequences are SGHTA and FQGNSA. The CDR3 covers 12 residues.